The sequence of this TCR beta chain was determined in a study of control samples from healthy donors and cancer patients (dated by TCRdb to the early 2020s). Libraries were built with the immunoSEQ multiplex PCR assay. Held by TCRdb, this immuneACCESS table contains in-frame sequences only and omits some clones. Under half of the omission traces to an unresolved V gene where checked; the cause of the rest is unknown. This sample is represented by over 200,000 clones; roughly four fifths of them were singletons. 13% of the sample comes from the top ten. Note on this clone: Its target antigen remains unknown. No per-base quality is available; no much larger clone lies one base away.

The V end gives up 2 bases and the J end 4 bases, leaving 8 bases in the junction not matched to a gene. From the cysteine through the phenylalanine, the CDR3 covers 16 amino acids. Only the CDR3 portion is preserved as DNA: 48 bases, with reading frame beginning at the first base. For CDR1 and CDR2, the germline V gene (reference sequence) lists LGHDT and YNNKEL. Sequenced: PBMCs. This clonotype was sampled from a woman aged 55-70 years with lung cancer. The rearrangement joined TRBV3-1 (or the pseudogene TRBV3-2) to TRBJ2-1; TRBD1 matches 7 bases in the middle. The DNA reads TGTGCCAGCAGCCAACAATGGGACAGAGGGTACAATGAGCAGTTCTTC. Translated, it gives CASSQQWDRGYNEQFF.